The entry below describes one T cell receptor beta chain. The target of this receptor is not known. Within one base of it there is no much larger clone, and no base qualities were kept. The library came from the immunoSEQ multiplex PCR assay. This immuneACCESS table, as held by TCRdb, lists in-frame sequences with V and J called but not all clones. Of the missing ones, under half trace to an unresolved V gene in checked studies; the others have no known cause. The sample profile shows tens of thousands of clones; around 92% of them were found once. Of the sample, less than 3% falls within the top ten clones. These data originate in a study of T cell changes during pregnancy in multiple sclerosis (dated by TCRdb to the late 2010s). Some background on the complete study: In women with multiple sclerosis, the researchers looked at how the T cell repertoire shifted as pregnancy progressed.

V is clipped by 6 bases and J by 0 bases, and the sequence between their germline boundaries is 11 bases long. The germline V gene gives CDR1 as MNHEY and CDR2 as SVGAGI. The CDR3 spans 15 residues, from the cysteine through the phenylalanine. Just CDR3 DNA is preserved here, 45 bases in frame from base 1. The sequenced sample was peripheral blood, obtained before pregnancy. The receptor comes from a female donor with multiple sclerosis, enrolled in a pregnancy study. The chain employs TRBV6-5 and TRBJ1-4, with TRBD1 tentatively as D gene (5 bases match). This receptor carries the CDR3 CASRPTVATNEKLFF. In nucleotide form, the sequence is TGTGCCAGCAGGCCGACAGTGGCAACTAATGAAAAACTGTTTTTT.